This is a list of T cell receptor beta chains from one sample in a study of patients and donors after allogeneic stem cell transplantation. TCRdb independently ran MiXCR on the RT-PCR reads; one entry per CDR3 protein. In the table there are about 96,000 distinct CDR3 sequences, around 49% of which are singletons. The sequencing sample was made of blood, either unsorted or a sorted T cell fraction (not recorded which). These receptors all come from a human donor who was either an allogeneic HSCT recipient or a stem cell or donor lymphocyte infusion donor (not recorded which). It is not recorded whose cells these are; they may come from a transplant donor. CDR3s include the opening cysteine and the closing phenylalanine or tryptophan. D genes are given only for firm matches. Only part of the rows carry a size: once, few, many, or a class if the clone is expanded.

CDR3 DNA	CDR3 protein	J gene	clone size	D gene	V gene
TGTGCCAGCAGTTCCAGGGGGCGGAACTATGGCTACACCTTC	CASSSRGRNYGYTF	TRBJ1-2	NA	TRBD1	TRBV28
TGCAGTGCTGGTAGACAGCCCTACGAGCAGTACTTC	CSAGRQPYEQYF	TRBJ2-7	NA	NA	TRBV20-1
TGTGCCAGCAGTTTAGACGCGACAGCGAACACTGAAGCTTTCTTT	CASSLDATANTEAFF	TRBJ1-1	NA	NA	TRBV12-3/TRBV12-4
TGTGCCAGCAGCTTAGAACTAGCGGGAGTCTCTAATGAGCAGTTCTTC	CASSLELAGVSNEQFF	TRBJ2-1	NA	TRBD2	TRBV7-8
TGTGCCAGCAGTTTAAGTAGTTCGGGCAATCAGCCCCAGCATTTT	CASSLSSSGNQPQHF	TRBJ1-5	few	NA	TRBV12-3/TRBV12-4
TGTGCCAGCAGCCGCCGACAGGAGGAGGTATATGGCTACACCTTC	CASSRRQEEVYGYTF	TRBJ1-2	NA	NA	TRBV27
TGCAGTGCTAGAGATGCGCGGGATGAATACTTATATGGCTACACCTTC	CSARDARDEYLYGYTF	TRBJ1-2	few	NA	TRBV20-1
TGCGCCAGCAGCCGGAAACAGGGGGCTCTCAACTATGGCTACACCTTC	CASSRKQGALNYGYTF	TRBJ1-2	NA	TRBD1	TRBV4-3
TGTGCCAGCAGTTCCGGGACTAAGCGGGGTTCCTACAATGAGCAGTTCTTC	CASSSGTKRGSYNEQFF	TRBJ2-1	NA	TRBD2	TRBV27
TGTGCCAGCAGCTTGGGTTACAGGTACAACACTGAAGCTTTCTTT	CASSLGYRYNTEAFF	TRBJ1-1	NA	NA	TRBV5-6
TGCAGCGTTGACGGTGCTCTACTAGGCTACACCTTC	CSVDGALLGYTF	TRBJ1-2	NA	NA	TRBV29-1
TGTGCCAGCAGTCCGAGTTCCCGGGGACAGGGCTATGGAAACACCATATATTTT	CASSPSSRGQGYGNTIYF	TRBJ1-3	NA	TRBD1	TRBV6-5
TGTGCCAGCAGTTTCACGCAGCCCCAGCATTTT	CASSFTQPQHF	TRBJ1-5	many	NA	TRBV28
TGCGCCAGCAGCACAGGGACAGGGGATGGCTACACCTTC	CASSTGTGDGYTF	TRBJ1-2	few	TRBD1	TRBV5-1
TGCGCCAGCAGCCCGGGGGACAGCCGAGGACAGCCCCAGCATTTT	CASSPGDSRGQPQHF	TRBJ1-5	NA	TRBD1	TRBV5-1
TGCAGTGCCATAACATCTGTTCTAGCGGGCCGGGGGCAGTACTTC	CSAITSVLAGRGQYF	TRBJ2-7	NA	TRBD2	TRBV20-1
TGTGCCAGCAGTTATAGCGGGAGGGCCTACGAGCAGTACTTC	CASSYSGRAYEQYF	TRBJ2-7	NA	TRBD2	TRBV6-5
TGTGCCAGCAGTTTTGCCGTTAACTATGGCTACACCTTC	CASSFAVNYGYTF	TRBJ1-2	NA	NA	TRBV27
TGCGCCAGCCGTGTCGATTACAATTGGGTTGAAGCTTTCTTT	CASRVDYNWVEAFF	TRBJ1-1	few	NA	TRBV5-1
TGTGCCAGTACCCCTGGCAGGCCTCTCACTGAAGCTTTCTTT	CASTPGRPLTEAFF	TRBJ1-1	few	NA	TRBV19
TGTGCCAGCAGCAAAGGGCAGGGGGCGACGTTTGGCTACACCTTC	CASSKGQGATFGYTF	TRBJ1-2	NA	TRBD1	TRBV7-2
TGTGCCAGCAGCCAAGGGGCCCAGTTTACTAACTATGGCTACACCTTC	CASSQGAQFTNYGYTF	TRBJ1-2	NA	NA	TRBV3-1
TGCGCCAGCAGCCAAGATCTATACCAAGAGACCCAGTACTTC	CASSQDLYQETQYF	TRBJ2-5	NA	NA	TRBV4-3
TGTGACAGCAGCATGTATAATTCACCCCTCCACTTT	CDSSMYNSPLHF	TRBJ1-6	NA	NA	TRBV7-3
TGTGCCATCAGTGAGTCGTTCACAGGTTATGGCTACACCTTC	CAISESFTGYGYTF	TRBJ1-2	few	NA	TRBV10-3
TGTGCCAGCAGCGCGAGGGGGAGACAGCTTAATGAAAAACTGTTTTTT	CASSARGRQLNEKLFF	TRBJ1-4	NA	NA	TRBV9
TGCGCCAGCCGGACAGGATTGAACACTGAAGCTTTCTTT	CASRTGLNTEAFF	TRBJ1-1	NA	TRBD1	TRBV5-1
TGTGCCAGCAGCTTTACTGACCCAGGATATGGCTACACCTTC	CASSFTDPGYGYTF	TRBJ1-2	NA	NA	TRBV5-5
TGCAGCGTGGGGGGACAGGGGGCGCGTAGCTCCTACGAGCAGTACTTC	CSVGGQGARSSYEQYF	TRBJ2-7	NA	TRBD1	TRBV29-1
TGTGCCAGCAGTGAACAGGAGCCCAATCAGCCCCAGCATTTT	CASSEQEPNQPQHF	TRBJ1-5	few	NA	TRBV12-3/TRBV12-4
TGCAGTGCTATCACCGGGACAGGGAATTCACCCCTCCACTTT	CSAITGTGNSPLHF	TRBJ1-6	few	TRBD1	TRBV20-1
TGTGCCAGCAGTTGGAGTCACGGGGGCAATCAGCCCCAGCATTTT	CASSWSHGGNQPQHF	TRBJ1-5	NA	NA	TRBV28
TGTGCCACCAGCAGCTTAAGGATGGACGGTTTAGCTGAAGCTTTCTTT	CATSSLRMDGLAEAFF	TRBJ1-1	NA	NA	TRBV15
TGTGCCAGCAGTCTGACGCCGTATTACGGGGGCCCCACTGAAGCTTTCTTT	CASSLTPYYGGPTEAFF	TRBJ1-1	NA	NA	TRBV28
TGTGCCAGCAGCCCACCTGGGGGCAGGTCGAACACCGGGGAGCTGTTTTTT	CASSPPGGRSNTGELFF	TRBJ2-2	NA	NA	TRBV28
TGTGCCAGCAGTTACTCCGTATCGGGGTTCGAGCAGTACTTC	CASSYSVSGFEQYF	TRBJ2-7	once	NA	TRBV6-5
TGTGCCAGCAGCTTAAAAGGCCAAGTGAACACTGAAGCTTTCTTT	CASSLKGQVNTEAFF	TRBJ1-1	few	NA	TRBV11-2
TGTGCCAGCAGTTCTATGACAGGGAATCAGCCCCAGCATTTT	CASSSMTGNQPQHF	TRBJ1-5	NA	TRBD1	TRBV6-5
TGCAGCGTCCCGACAGAACTGAACACTGAAGCTTTCTTT	CSVPTELNTEAFF	TRBJ1-1	few	NA	TRBV29-1
TGTGCCAGCAGTGTCTCGGGGGCGGGTCAGCCCCAGCATTTT	CASSVSGAGQPQHF	TRBJ1-5	few	NA	TRBV2
TGTGCCAGCAGCTTAATGCCCTCGAACACTGAAGCTTTCTTT	CASSLMPSNTEAFF	TRBJ1-1	NA	NA	TRBV7-3
TGTGCCAGCAGCTCCATAGACACGGAAGCTTTCTTT	CASSSIDTEAFF	TRBJ1-1	NA	NA	TRBV7-2
TGTGCCAGCAGCCGCAACTATCAGCCCCAGCATTTT	CASSRNYQPQHF	TRBJ1-5	NA	NA	TRBV16
TGCGCCAGCAGCCCAAACACTCAGAACACTGAAGCTTTCTTT	CASSPNTQNTEAFF	TRBJ1-1	NA	NA	TRBV4-1
TGTGCCATCAGTGAACTGGGTCGGCTAGTTGTAAGGGAGCAGTACTTC	CAISELGRLVVREQYF	TRBJ2-7	NA	NA	TRBV10-3
TGCGCCAGCAGCTTTATCGGGGTTACCTACAATGAGCAGTTCTTC	CASSFIGVTYNEQFF	TRBJ2-1	NA	NA	TRBV5-1
TGCGCCAGCAGTGACAGGGTGGTGCAAGAGACCCAGTACTTC	CASSDRVVQETQYF	TRBJ2-5	NA	NA	TRBV10-2
TGTGCCAGCACCCTCGGTTACAGGGACAGGGACTCCTACGAGCAGTACTTC	CASTLGYRDRDSYEQYF	TRBJ2-7	NA	TRBD1	TRBV28
TGCGCCAGCAGCTTGTCAACCTCTGGAAACACCATATATTTT	CASSLSTSGNTIYF	TRBJ1-3	NA	NA	TRBV5-1
TGTGCCAGCAGCCAAGAACCAAATCCAAATCAGCCCCAGCATTTT	CASSQEPNPNQPQHF	TRBJ1-5	NA	NA	TRBV3-1
TGTGCCAGCAGCTTAAAGCCCCCTCTGGGGGGGGACACTGAAGCTTTCTTT	CASSLKPPLGGDTEAFF	TRBJ1-1	few	NA	TRBV7-3
TGTGCCAGCAGTGAAAAGGTCTCTGGAAACACCATATATTTT	CASSEKVSGNTIYF	TRBJ1-3	NA	NA	TRBV2
TGTGCCACCAGTGACCCCGGACAGGGCCCTGAAGCTTTCTTT	CATSDPGQGPEAFF	TRBJ1-1	few	TRBD1	TRBV24-1
TGTGCCAGCAGTCACAATGACAGGGTTTTTCAGCCCCAGCATTTT	CASSHNDRVFQPQHF	TRBJ1-5	NA	TRBD1	TRBV28
TGTGCCAGCAGCTCCGGACAGGGAGGCTGGACTGAAGCTTTCTTT	CASSSGQGGWTEAFF	TRBJ1-1	few	TRBD1	TRBV5-5
TGCGCCAGCAGCTCCGCAAGCCGGGACAGGGCTGATTTGTCGAACACCATATATTTT	CASSSASRDRADLSNTIYF	TRBJ1-3	NA	TRBD1	TRBV5-1